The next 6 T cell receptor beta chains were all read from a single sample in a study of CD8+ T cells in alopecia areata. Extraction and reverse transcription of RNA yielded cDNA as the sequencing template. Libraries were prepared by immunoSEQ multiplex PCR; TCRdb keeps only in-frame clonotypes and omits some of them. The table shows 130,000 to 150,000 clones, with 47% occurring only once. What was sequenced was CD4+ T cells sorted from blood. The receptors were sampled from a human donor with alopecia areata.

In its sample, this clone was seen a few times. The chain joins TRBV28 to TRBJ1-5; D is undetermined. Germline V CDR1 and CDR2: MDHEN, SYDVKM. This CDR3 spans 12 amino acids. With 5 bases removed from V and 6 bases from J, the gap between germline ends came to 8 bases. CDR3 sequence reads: CASSVGSQPQHF. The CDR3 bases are TGTGCCAGCAGTGTCGGGTCTCAGCCCCAGCATTTT.

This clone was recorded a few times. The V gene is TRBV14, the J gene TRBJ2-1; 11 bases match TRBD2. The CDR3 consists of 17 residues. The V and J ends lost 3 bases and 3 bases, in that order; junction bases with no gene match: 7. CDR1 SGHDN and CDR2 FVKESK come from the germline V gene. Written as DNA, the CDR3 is TGTGCCAGCAGCCACCGTAGACTAGCGGGAATCTACAATGAGCAGTTCTTC. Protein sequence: CASSHRRLAGIYNEQFF.

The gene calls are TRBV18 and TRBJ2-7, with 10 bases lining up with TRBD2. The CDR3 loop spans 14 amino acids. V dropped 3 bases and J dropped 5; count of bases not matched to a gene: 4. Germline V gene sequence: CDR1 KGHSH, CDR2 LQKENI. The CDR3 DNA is TGTGCCAGCTCACCCTCTAGCGGGAGCCACGAGCAGTACTTC. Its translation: CASSPSSGSHEQYF. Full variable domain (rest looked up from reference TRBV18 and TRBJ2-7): NAGVMQNPRHLVRRRGQEARLRCSPMKGHSHVYWYRQLPEEGLKFMVYLQKENIIDESGMPKERFSAEFPKEGPSILRIQQVVRGDSAAYFCASSPSSGSHEQYFGPGTRLTVT.

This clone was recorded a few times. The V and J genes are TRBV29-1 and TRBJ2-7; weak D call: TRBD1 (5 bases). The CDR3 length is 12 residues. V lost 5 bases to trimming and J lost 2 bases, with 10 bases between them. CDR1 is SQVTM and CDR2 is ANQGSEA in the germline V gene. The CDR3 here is CSVFDRTYEQYF. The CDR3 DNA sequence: TGCAGCGTTTTCGACAGAACCTACGAGCAGTACTTC.

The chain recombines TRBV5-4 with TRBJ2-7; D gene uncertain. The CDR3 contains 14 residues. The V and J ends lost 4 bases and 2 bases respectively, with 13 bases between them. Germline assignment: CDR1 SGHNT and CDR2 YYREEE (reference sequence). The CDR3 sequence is CASSPDSTTYEQYF. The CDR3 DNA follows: TGTGCCAGCAGCCCCGACTCAACTACCTACGAGCAGTACTTC.

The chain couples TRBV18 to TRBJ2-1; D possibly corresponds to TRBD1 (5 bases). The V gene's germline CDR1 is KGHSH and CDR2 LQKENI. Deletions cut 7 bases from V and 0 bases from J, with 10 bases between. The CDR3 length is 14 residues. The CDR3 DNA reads TGTGCCAGCTGCCAGGGCTCCTCCTACAATGAGCAGTTCTTC. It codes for CASCQGSSYNEQFF.